This T cell receptor (beta chain) derives from a study of OX40 agonist ivuxolimab in advanced cancers. At the level of the study: Dose-escalation patients had hepatocellular carcinoma, melanoma, renal cell or head and neck cancer.

Sequencing used immunoSEQ multiplex PCR; TCRdb keeps in-frame clones, though not all of them. The data contain over 85,000 clones, 91% of them singletons. Points from the study as a whole: Both blood CD4+ and CD8+ T cells showed clonal growth by week 6 at 0.1 to 3.0 mg/kg. In the expanded peripheral T cells, antigen specificity was never determined.

The CDR3 has 13 residues. The ends lost 7 bases at V and 5 bases at J; junction bases unmatched: 6. In germline, CDR1 is MNHNS, CDR2 SASEGT. The table lists this clone with a count of one. Its specificity is unknown. The TCR sequence derives from an adult with an advanced solid tumor such as melanoma, head and neck, liver or kidney cancer. The chain joins TRBV6-1 to TRBJ2-7, with 9 bases aligning to TRBD2. The source was CD4+ or CD8+ T cells sorted from blood, collected in a trial of the OX40 agonist ivuxolimab. CDR3 sequence (DNA): TGTGCCAGCAATGTAGCGGGAGACAACGAGCAGTACTTC. It encodes CASNVAGDNEQYF.